Listed here is a single T cell receptor beta chain. Using immunoSEQ multiplex PCR, the repertoire was profiled, and TCRdb retains in-frame clones only, with some absent. Here the sample spans over 150,000 clones, about 90% being singletons. This entry comes from a study of blood T cell repertoires in COVID-19. The ends lost 3 bases at V and 3 bases at J; junction bases unmatched: 6. The V gene's germline CDR1 is SGDLS and CDR2 YYNGEE. This CDR3 has 15 amino acids. The V and J genes are TRBV9 and TRBJ2-5, with TRBD2 identical over 9 bases. The receptor's source is a woman aged 25 to 39 who had recovered from COVID-19. The sample was PBMCs or T cells enriched from blood (not recorded which). This CDR3 is CASSGSTSGEETQYF. CDR3 nucleotide sequence: TGTGCCAGCAGCGGCTCGACTAGCGGAGAAGAGACCCAGTACTTC.